Listed below are T cell receptor beta chains from one sample, sequenced in a study of T cells in Graves' hyperthyroidism and ophthalmopathy. TCRdb used MiXCR to reprocess the multiplex PCR reads, holding one entry per CDR3 protein. This sample has a few hundred thousand distinct CDR3 sequences, with 15% to 20% found just once. Material: blood. The origin of the receptors is a woman in her 40s with Graves' ophthalmopathy. Both conserved end residues are part of each CDR3. Fields, in order: clone size, CDR3 length, J gene, V gene, D gene, CDR3 DNA, CDR3 protein. D genes are given only for firm matches. The size of a clone is reported for some rows only, either as once, few or many, or as a class for expanded clones.

size: many
length: 16
J: TRBJ2-3
V: TRBV28
D: .
DNA: TGTGCCAGCAGTCTCGGGGGCGGGAGAGGGACAGATACGCAGTATTTT
CDR3: CASSLGGGRGTDTQYF

size: few
length: 16
J: TRBJ2-7
V: TRBV9
D: TRBD2
DNA: TGTGCCAGCAGCGTAGACCACCGACTAGCGGGTAACGAGCAGTACTTC
CDR3: CASSVDHRLAGNEQYF

size: many
length: 14
J: TRBJ1-2
V: TRBV7-9
D: TRBD1
DNA: TGTGCCAGCAGCTTTCATCAGGGGGCGCACGGCTACACCTTC
CDR3: CASSFHQGAHGYTF

size: many
length: 18
J: TRBJ2-7
V: TRBV5-4
D: TRBD1
DNA: TGTGCCAGCAGCTTTCGGGCCAAATTGGGACAGGGCACCTACGAGCAGTACTTC
CDR3: CASSFRAKLGQGTYEQYF

size: .
length: 16
J: TRBJ1-2
V: TRBV28
D: .
DNA: TGTGCCAGCAGTTTAAGTTGGTCGGGCAGCAGCTATGGCTACAACTTC
CDR3: CASSLSWSGSSYGYNF

size: .
length: 13
J: TRBJ2-7
V: TRBV29-1
D: TRBD2
DNA: TGCAGCCCCCGTGATAGCGGGACCTACGAGCAGTACTTC
CDR3: CSPRDSGTYEQYF

size: .
length: 17
J: TRBJ2-5
V: TRBV6-5
D: .
DNA: TGTGCCAGCAGTTTATGGAGAACAGGTACCCCCCAAGAGACCCAGTACTTC
CDR3: CASSLWRTGTPQETQYF

size: .
length: 14
J: TRBJ1-2
V: TRBV25-1
D: TRBD1
DNA: TGTGCCAGCAGTGCCGGGACAGGGCGACATGGCTACACCTTC
CDR3: CASSAGTGRHGYTF

size: .
length: 13
J: TRBJ1-1
V: TRBV12-3/TRBV12-4
D: .
DNA: TGTGCCAGCACCATCAACGACTACACTGAAGCTTTCTTT
CDR3: CASTINDYTEAFF

size: many
length: 15
J: TRBJ1-5
V: TRBV2
D: .
DNA: TGTGCCAGCAGTGAGATTCCTAATAGCAATCAGCCCCAGCATTTT
CDR3: CASSEIPNSNQPQHF

size: many
length: 14
J: TRBJ2-2
V: TRBV9
D: .
DNA: TGTGCCAGCAGCGTAGCCACGAACACCGGGGAGCTGTTTTTT
CDR3: CASSVATNTGELFF

size: few
length: 12
J: TRBJ1-2
V: TRBV20-1
D: .
DNA: TGCAGTGCTAGAGAGGCAGGGAAAGGCTACACCTTC
CDR3: CSAREAGKGYTF

size: many
length: 15
J: TRBJ2-7
V: TRBV27
D: .
DNA: TGTGCCAGCAGTACAACCAGGACCCTTACCTACGAGCAGTACTTC
CDR3: CASSTTRTLTYEQYF

size: many
length: 14
J: TRBJ1-5
V: TRBV6-1
D: .
DNA: TGTGCCAGCAGTGAAGCCTTGGGGGGTCAGCCCCAGCATTTT
CDR3: CASSEALGGQPQHF

size: many
length: 15
J: TRBJ2-2
V: TRBV5-1
D: .
DNA: TGCGCCAGCAGCTTGGTTGGGTCCCTCTACGGGGAGCTGTTTTTT
CDR3: CASSLVGSLYGELFF

size: .
length: 14
J: TRBJ2-5
V: TRBV2
D: .
DNA: TGTGCCAGCAGCGACCCTCTATCGCGGGAGACCCAGTACTTC
CDR3: CASSDPLSRETQYF

size: many
length: 12
J: TRBJ2-5
V: TRBV6-1
D: .
DNA: TGTGCCAGCAGTGGGTGGGGGGAGACCCAGTACTTC
CDR3: CASSGWGETQYF

size: few
length: 11
J: TRBJ1-1
V: TRBV28
D: .
DNA: TGTGCCAGCAGTTACTTGAGCGTGGCTTTCTTT
CDR3: CASSYLSVAFF

size: many
length: 14
J: TRBJ2-7
V: TRBV10-3
D: .
DNA: TGTGCCATCAGTCATATCCTTCGCTCCTACGAGCAGTACTTC
CDR3: CAISHILRSYEQYF

size: many
length: 14
J: TRBJ2-5
V: TRBV15
D: TRBD1
DNA: TGTGCCACCAGCAGAGAGACAGGGATGGAGACCCAGTACTTC
CDR3: CATSRETGMETQYF

size: many
length: 14
J: TRBJ2-7
V: TRBV20-1
D: .
DNA: TGCAGTGCTAGATCTTTTTCCAACTCCTACGAGCAGTACTTC
CDR3: CSARSFSNSYEQYF

size: many
length: 14
J: TRBJ1-1
V: TRBV28
D: .
DNA: TGTGCCAGCAGTGCGGGGACATTATACACTGAAGCTTTCTTT
CDR3: CASSAGTLYTEAFF

size: many
length: 14
J: TRBJ1-1
V: TRBV18
D: .
DNA: TGTGCCAGCTCACCCGCCCCCGGGAACACTGAAGCTTTCTTT
CDR3: CASSPAPGNTEAFF

size: many
length: 15
J: TRBJ2-3
V: TRBV27
D: TRBD2
DNA: TGTGCCAGCAGTCTCACTTCGCGGGAGTATGATACGCAGTATTTT
CDR3: CASSLTSREYDTQYF

size: .
length: 15
J: TRBJ1-1
V: TRBV6-1
D: .
DNA: TGTGCCAGCAGTCCATGGGACCTTGGGAACACTGAAGCTTTCTTT
CDR3: CASSPWDLGNTEAFF

size: .
length: 14
J: TRBJ1-1
V: TRBV10-3
D: TRBD1
DNA: TGTGCCATCACGACAGGGGGGAAGGGCACTGAAGCTTTCTTT
CDR3: CAITTGGKGTEAFF

size: many
length: 12
J: TRBJ2-3
V: TRBV20-1
D: .
DNA: TGCAGTGCTAGAGTGGGGGGAGGTACGCAGTATTTT
CDR3: CSARVGGGTQYF

size: many
length: 13
J: TRBJ1-1
V: TRBV7-2
D: .
DNA: TGTGCCAGCAGCTCCAAAGGGGGCACTGAAGCTTTCTTT
CDR3: CASSSKGGTEAFF

size: many
length: 13
J: TRBJ1-2
V: TRBV28
D: .
DNA: TGTGCCAGCACCAGGAAAGTAGCCTATGGCTACACCTTC
CDR3: CASTRKVAYGYTF

size: few
length: 15
J: TRBJ1-5
V: TRBV4-2
D: TRBD1
DNA: TGTGCCAGCAGGACCACAGGGGACCTCAATCAGCCCCAGCATTTT
CDR3: CASRTTGDLNQPQHF

size: many
length: 14
J: TRBJ2-7
V: TRBV7-8
D: .
DNA: TGTGCCAGCAGCTCTTCTAGGGTGAACTACGAGCAGTACTTC
CDR3: CASSSSRVNYEQYF

size: few
length: 14
J: TRBJ1-3
V: TRBV18
D: .
DNA: TGTGCCAGCTCACCCCGGCCTGGTGGAAACACCATATATTTT
CDR3: CASSPRPGGNTIYF

size: many
length: 13
J: TRBJ1-1
V: TRBV28
D: .
DNA: TGTGCCAGCAGAGCAGATCCTGACACTGAAGCTTTCTTT
CDR3: CASRADPDTEAFF

size: few
length: 15
J: TRBJ2-5
V: TRBV7-7
D: TRBD2
DNA: TGTGCTAGCAGCTACTCTAGCGGGAGTGCAGAGACCCAGTACTTC
CDR3: CASSYSSGSAETQYF

size: many
length: 13
J: TRBJ1-2
V: TRBV18
D: .
DNA: TGTGCCAGCTCACCACAGAGGGAAGGCGGCCACACCTTC
CDR3: CASSPQREGGHTF

size: many
length: 12
J: TRBJ1-5
V: TRBV12-3/TRBV12-4
D: .
DNA: TGTGCCAGCAGGCGCGGGTCCGGGGCCCAGCATTTT
CDR3: CASRRGSGAQHF

size: few
length: 14
J: TRBJ1-1
V: TRBV27
D: .
DNA: TGTGCCAGCAGTTCATTGAACAGGGTGGCTGAAGCTTTCTTT
CDR3: CASSSLNRVAEAFF

size: many
length: 13
J: TRBJ1-1
V: TRBV12-3/TRBV12-4
D: .
DNA: TGTGCCAGCAGTTTAGTGTCGAACACTGAAGCTTTCTTT
CDR3: CASSLVSNTEAFF

size: many
length: 15
J: TRBJ2-4
V: TRBV11-2
D: .
DNA: TGTGCCAGCAGCCTAACGGGGGCAGCCAAAAACATTCAGTACTTC
CDR3: CASSLTGAAKNIQYF

size: many
length: 13
J: TRBJ2-5
V: TRBV13
D: .
DNA: TGTGCCAGCAGCCCCGGGACGGAAGAGACCCAGTACTTC
CDR3: CASSPGTEETQYF

size: many
length: 17
J: TRBJ2-7
V: TRBV7-3
D: .
DNA: TGTGCCAGCAGCTCGACTACCGCGGGACAGCCAACCTACGAGCAGTACTTC
CDR3: CASSSTTAGQPTYEQYF

size: many
length: 16
J: TRBJ2-6
V: TRBV6-4
D: .
DNA: TGTGCCAGCAACCCGGGACCGATCTCTGGGGCCAACGTCCTGACTTTC
CDR3: CASNPGPISGANVLTF

size: .
length: 15
J: TRBJ1-2
V: TRBV12-3/TRBV12-4
D: TRBD1
DNA: TGTGCCAGCACCTCCGCTGACAGGGGTCCCTATGGCTACACCTTC
CDR3: CASTSADRGPYGYTF

size: many
length: 15
J: TRBJ2-7
V: TRBV7-2
D: .
DNA: TGTGCCAGCAGCAAAATTGGGGGCCAAACCTACGAGCAGTACTTC
CDR3: CASSKIGGQTYEQYF

size: many
length: 14
J: TRBJ1-2
V: TRBV12-3/TRBV12-4
D: .
DNA: TGTGCCAGCAGTCCGGGGCCCCGGGGGTATGGCTACACCTTC
CDR3: CASSPGPRGYGYTF

size: many
length: 17
J: TRBJ1-3
V: TRBV6-5
D: .
DNA: TGTGCCAGCAGTTACCTCTCAGGTAGAACCGCTGGAAACACCATATATTTT
CDR3: CASSYLSGRTAGNTIYF

size: many
length: 15
J: TRBJ2-7
V: TRBV4-1
D: TRBD1
DNA: TGCGCCAGCAGCCAAGAGCACAGGGGGTTCGACGAGCAGTACTTC
CDR3: CASSQEHRGFDEQYF

size: few
length: 15
J: TRBJ2-7
V: TRBV9
D: .
DNA: TGTGCCAGCAGCGTAGCTTGGTCACCGTCCTACGAGCAGTACTTC
CDR3: CASSVAWSPSYEQYF

size: many
length: 15
J: TRBJ2-5
V: TRBV12-3/TRBV12-4
D: TRBD1
DNA: TGTGCCAGCATCGACGGACAGGATTGGGGGGAGACCCAGTACTTC
CDR3: CASIDGQDWGETQYF

size: many
length: 17
J: TRBJ2-7
V: TRBV12-3/TRBV12-4
D: TRBD2
DNA: TGTGCCAGTTCCGGGACTAGCGGGACGTTTATATCCTACGAGCAGTACTTC
CDR3: CASSGTSGTFISYEQYF